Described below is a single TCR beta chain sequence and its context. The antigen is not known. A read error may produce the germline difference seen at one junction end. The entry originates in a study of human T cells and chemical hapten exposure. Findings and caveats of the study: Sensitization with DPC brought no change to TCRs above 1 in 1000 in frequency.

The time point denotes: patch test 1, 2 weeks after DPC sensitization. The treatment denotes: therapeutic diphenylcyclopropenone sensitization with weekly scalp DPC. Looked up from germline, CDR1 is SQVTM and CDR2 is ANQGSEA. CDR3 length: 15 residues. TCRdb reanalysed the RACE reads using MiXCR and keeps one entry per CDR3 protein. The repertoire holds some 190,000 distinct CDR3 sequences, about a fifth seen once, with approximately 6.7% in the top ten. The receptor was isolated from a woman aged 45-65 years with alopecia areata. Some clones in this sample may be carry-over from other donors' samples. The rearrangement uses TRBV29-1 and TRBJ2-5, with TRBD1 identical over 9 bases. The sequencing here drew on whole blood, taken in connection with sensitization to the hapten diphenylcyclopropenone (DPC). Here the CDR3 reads CSVRRTGVEGETQYF. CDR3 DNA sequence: TGTAGCGTCCGCAGGACAGGGGTCGAGGGGGAGACCCAGTACTTC.